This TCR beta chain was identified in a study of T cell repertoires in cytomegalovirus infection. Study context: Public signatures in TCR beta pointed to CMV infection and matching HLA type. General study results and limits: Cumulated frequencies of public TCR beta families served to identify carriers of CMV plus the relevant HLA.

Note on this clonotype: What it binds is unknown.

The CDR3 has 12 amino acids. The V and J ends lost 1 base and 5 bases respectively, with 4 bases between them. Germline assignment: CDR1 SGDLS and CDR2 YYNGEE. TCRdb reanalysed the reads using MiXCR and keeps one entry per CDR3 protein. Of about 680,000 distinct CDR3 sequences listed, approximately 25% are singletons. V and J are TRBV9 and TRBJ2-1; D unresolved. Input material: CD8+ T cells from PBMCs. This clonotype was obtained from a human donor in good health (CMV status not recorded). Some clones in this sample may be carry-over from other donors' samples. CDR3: CASSVTDNEQFF. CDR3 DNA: TGTGCCAGCAGCGTAACAGACAATGAGCAGTTCTTC.